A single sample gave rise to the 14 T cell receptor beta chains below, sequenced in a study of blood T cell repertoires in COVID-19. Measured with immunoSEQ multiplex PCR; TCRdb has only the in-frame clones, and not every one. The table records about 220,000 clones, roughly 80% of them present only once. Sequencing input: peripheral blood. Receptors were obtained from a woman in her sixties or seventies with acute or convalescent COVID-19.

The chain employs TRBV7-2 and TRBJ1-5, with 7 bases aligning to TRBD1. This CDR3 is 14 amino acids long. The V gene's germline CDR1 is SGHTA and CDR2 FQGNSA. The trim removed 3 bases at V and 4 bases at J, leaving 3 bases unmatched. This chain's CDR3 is CASSLGTENQPQHF. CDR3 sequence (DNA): TGTGCCAGCAGCTTGGGGACAGAGAATCAGCCCCAGCATTTT.

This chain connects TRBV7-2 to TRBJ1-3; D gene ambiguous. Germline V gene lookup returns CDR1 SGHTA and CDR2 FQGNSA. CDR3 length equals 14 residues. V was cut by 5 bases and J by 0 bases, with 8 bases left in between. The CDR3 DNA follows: TGTGCCAGCAGCCCAAAATCCTCTGGAAACACCATATATTTT. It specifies CASSPKSSGNTIYF.

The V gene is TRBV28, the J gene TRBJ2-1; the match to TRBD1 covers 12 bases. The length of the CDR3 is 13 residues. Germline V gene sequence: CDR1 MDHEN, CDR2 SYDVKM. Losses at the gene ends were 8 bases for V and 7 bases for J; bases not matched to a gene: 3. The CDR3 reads CASGDRGQNEQFF. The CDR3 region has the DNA TGTGCCAGCGGGGACAGGGGGCAAAATGAGCAGTTCTTC.

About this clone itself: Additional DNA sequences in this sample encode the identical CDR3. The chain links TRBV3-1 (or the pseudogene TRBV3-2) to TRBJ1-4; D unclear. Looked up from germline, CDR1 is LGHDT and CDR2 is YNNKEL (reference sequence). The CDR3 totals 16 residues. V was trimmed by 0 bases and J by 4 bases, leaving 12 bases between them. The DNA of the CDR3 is TGTGCCAGCAGCCAAGATCGAACTGATGATAATGAAAAACTGTTTTTT. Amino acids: CASSQDRTDDNEKLFF.

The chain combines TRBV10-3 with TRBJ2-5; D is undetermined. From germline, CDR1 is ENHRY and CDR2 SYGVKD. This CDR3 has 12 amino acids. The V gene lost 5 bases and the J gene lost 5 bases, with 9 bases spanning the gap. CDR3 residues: CAISSSSETQYF. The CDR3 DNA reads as TGTGCCATCAGTTCTAGTTCCGAGACCCAGTACTTC.

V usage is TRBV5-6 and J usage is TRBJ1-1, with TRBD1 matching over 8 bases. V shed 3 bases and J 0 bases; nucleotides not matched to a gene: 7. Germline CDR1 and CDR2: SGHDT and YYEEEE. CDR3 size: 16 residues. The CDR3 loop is CASSWQGAGMNTEAFF. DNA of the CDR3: TGTGCCAGCAGCTGGCAGGGGGCGGGCATGAACACTGAAGCTTTCTTT.

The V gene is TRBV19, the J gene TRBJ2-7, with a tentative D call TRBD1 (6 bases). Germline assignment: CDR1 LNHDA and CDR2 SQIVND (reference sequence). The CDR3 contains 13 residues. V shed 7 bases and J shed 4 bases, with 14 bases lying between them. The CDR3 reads CASNRAGTYEQYF. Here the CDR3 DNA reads TGTGCCAGTAACAGGGCAGGGACGTACGAGCAGTACTTC.

CDR3 residues: CASSPGFYGYTF. The CDR3, as DNA: TGTGCCAGCAGTCCAGGGTTTTATGGCTACACCTTC. The gene calls are TRBV6-6 and TRBJ1-2; TRBD1 might be the D (5 bases). The ends were cut back, 5 bases at V and 5 bases at J, with 9 bases in the middle. Germline V gives CDR1 MNHNY, CDR2 SVGAGI (reference sequence). The CDR3 spans 12 residues.

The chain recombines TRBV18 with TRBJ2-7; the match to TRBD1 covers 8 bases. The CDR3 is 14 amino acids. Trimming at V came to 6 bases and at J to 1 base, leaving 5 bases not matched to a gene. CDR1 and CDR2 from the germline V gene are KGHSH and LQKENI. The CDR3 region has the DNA TGTGCCAGCTCCCCGGGACAGGCGTCCTACGAGCAGTACTTC. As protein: CASSPGQASYEQYF.

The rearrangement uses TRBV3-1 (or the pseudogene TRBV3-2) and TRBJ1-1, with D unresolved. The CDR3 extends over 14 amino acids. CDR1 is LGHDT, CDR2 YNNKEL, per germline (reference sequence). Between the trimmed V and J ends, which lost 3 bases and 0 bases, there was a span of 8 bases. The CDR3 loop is CASSHYSLNTEAFF. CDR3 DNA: TGTGCCAGCAGCCACTATAGTTTGAACACTGAAGCTTTCTTT.

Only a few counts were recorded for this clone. The CDR3 reads CASSHRVQLRGTEAFF. The CDR3 DNA is TGTGCCAGCAGCCACCGGGTACAGCTCCGAGGGACTGAAGCTTTCTTT. The V and J genes are TRBV7-2 and TRBJ1-1; the D is unclear. CDR3 length equals 16 residues. CDR1 SGHTA and CDR2 FQGNSA come from the germline V gene. Trimming stripped 5 bases from V and 5 bases from J, with 21 bases between.

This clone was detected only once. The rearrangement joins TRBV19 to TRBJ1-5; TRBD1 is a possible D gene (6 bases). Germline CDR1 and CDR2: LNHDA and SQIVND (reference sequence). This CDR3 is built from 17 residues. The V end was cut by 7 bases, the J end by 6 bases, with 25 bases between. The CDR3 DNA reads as TGTGCCAGTACCAACACAGGGAAATCTTTTAATGTTCAGCCCCAGCATTTT. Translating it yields CASTNTGKSFNVQPQHF. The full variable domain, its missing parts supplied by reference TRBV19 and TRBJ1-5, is DGGITQSPKYLFRKEGQNVTLSCEQNLNHDAMYWYRQDPGQGLRLIYYSQIVNDFQKGDIAEGYSVSREKKESFPLTVTSAQKNPTAFYLCASTNTGKSFNVQPQHFGDGTRLSIL.

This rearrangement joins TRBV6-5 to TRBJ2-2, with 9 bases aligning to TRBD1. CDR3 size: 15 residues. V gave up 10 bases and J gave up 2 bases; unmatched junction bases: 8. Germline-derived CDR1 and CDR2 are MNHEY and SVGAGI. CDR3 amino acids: CATTPTGGNTGELFF. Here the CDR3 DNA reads TGTGCCACAACGCCTACAGGGGGCAACACCGGGGAGCTGTTTTTT.

CDR3 coding DNA: TGCGCCAGCAGGGGGCAGGGGGGATACAATGAGCAGTTCTTC. Translation gives CASRGQGGYNEQFF. The chain combines TRBV5-1 with TRBJ2-1, with D possibly matching TRBD1 (7 bases). In germline, CDR1 is SGHRS, CDR2 YFSETQ. This CDR3 has 14 amino acids. Trimming removed 5 bases at V and 4 bases at J, with 13 bases between.